This T cell receptor (beta chain) appears in the sequencing data of a study of T cell responses to AZD1222 COVID-19 vaccine. Study findings and constraints: Spike regions recognized by vaccine-associated CD4 TCRs spanned the protein, led by 160-218 and 743-854. Only six people who got AZD1222 tested seropositive at baseline.

Of note for this clone: Its antigen is not identified.

CDR1 is LGHDT, CDR2 YNNKEL, per germline (reference sequence). V dropped 2 bases and J dropped 8 bases, with 10 bases sitting between them. There are 14 residues in the CDR3. Measured with immunoSEQ multiplex PCR; TCRdb has only the in-frame clones, and not every one. This repertoire shows just under 150,000 clones, roughly 87% found once; its top ten account for roughly 5.2%. V and J are TRBV3-1 (or the pseudogene TRBV3-2) and TRBJ1-6, with D possibly matching TRBD1 (6 bases). The input for sequencing was peripheral blood, taken 28 days after the second dose of the MenACWY control vaccine. The source is an adult who received the MenACWY meningococcal vaccine as a control. Written as DNA, the CDR3 is TGTGCCAGCAGCCAACCGGGGGGCGATTCACCCCTCCACTTT. This translates into CASSQPGGDSPLHF.